Following are 29 T cell receptor beta chains from one sample sequenced in a study of T cells in Graves' hyperthyroidism and ophthalmopathy. Amplification of TCR beta CDR3 regions was performed using RNA transcripts as template. A first-round RT-PCR of the TCR CDR3 used the HTBI primer set. TCRdb passed the multiplex PCR reads through MiXCR, listing each CDR3 protein once. Among hundreds of thousands of distinct CDR3 sequences listed, 35% to 55% were seen once. What was sequenced was peripheral blood or thyroid tissue (not recorded which). The receptors were gathered from a woman between 18 and 30 years old with Graves' hyperthyroidism.

This chain uses TRBV12-3 or TRBV12-4 with TRBJ1-1, with D unresolved. V was shortened by 5 bases and J by 4 bases, with 14 bases between the two germline ends. The CDR3 spans 14 residues. The CDR3 is CASSMTSSLTEAFF. The CDR3 DNA reads TGTGCCAGCAGTATGACCTCGTCCCTCACTGAAGCTTTCTTT.

This clonotype was seen at least ten times. V is TRBV29-1 and J is TRBJ1-1; 8 bases fit TRBD1. With V trimmed by 3 bases and J by 1 base, 1 base remained unmatched. CDR1 SQVTM and CDR2 ANQGSEA come from the germline V gene. This CDR3 is built from 13 residues. CDR3 bases: TGCAGCGTTGATCAGGGGGCGAACACTGAAGCTTTCTTT. It codes for CSVDQGANTEAFF.

This clonotype was counted only a few times. J is TRBJ1-2 and V is TRBV14; D is unresolved. With 0 bases removed from V and 5 bases from J, the gap between germline ends came to 16 bases. CDR3 length equals 16 residues. Germline V gene data show CDR1 as SGHDN and CDR2 as FVKESK. The CDR3 reads CASSQESGRPWYGYTF. The CDR3 nucleotides read TGTGCCAGCAGCCAAGAATCTGGCAGACCATGGTATGGCTACACCTTC.

The chain combines TRBV2 with TRBJ1-4, with 8 bases aligning to TRBD1. The V gene end was trimmed by 4 bases and the J gene end by 8 bases; junction bases not matched to a gene: 9. This CDR3 region has 15 residues. Germline CDR1 is SNHLY and CDR2 is FYNNEI. CDR3: CASSGPQGAHEKLFF. The CDR3 DNA sequence: TGTGCCAGCAGTGGACCCCAGGGGGCTCACGAAAAACTGTTTTTT.

Remarks on this clonotype: This could be a read error, since a much larger clone is one nucleotide away. V is TRBV12-3 or TRBV12-4 and J is TRBJ2-5; TRBD2 is a possible D gene (5 bases). CDR3 size: 12 residues. CDR3 protein: CASSDLGETQCF. CDR3 in DNA: TGTGCCAGCAGTGACCTTGGGGAGACCCAGTGCTTC.

This clonotype was observed many times. The chain joins TRBV29-1 to TRBJ1-4; 7 bases align to TRBD1. V lost 0 bases, J lost 8 bases, and 6 bases stayed unmatched. Looked up from germline, CDR1 is SQVTM and CDR2 is ANQGSEA. This CDR3 has 14 amino acids. CDR3 protein: CSVEDDREDEKLFF. CDR3 in DNA: TGCAGCGTTGAAGACGACAGGGAGGACGAAAAACTGTTTTTT.

The gene calls are TRBV14 and TRBJ2-7; D gene unclear. Between the trimmed V and J ends, which lost 5 bases and 2 bases, there was a span of 19 bases. In germline, CDR1 is SGHDN, CDR2 FVKESK. The CDR3 is 16 amino acids. CDR3 sequence: CASSSLVGFSAYEQYF. The CDR3 DNA follows: TGTGCCAGCAGCAGTTTGGTAGGGTTCAGCGCCTACGAGCAGTACTTC. The full variable domain, in which reference TRBV14 and TRBJ2-7 provide the parts outside the CDR3, is EAGVTQFPSHSVIEKGQTVTLRCDPISGHDNLYWYRRVMGKEIKFLLHFVKESKQDESGMPNNRFLAERTGGTYSTLKVQPAELEDSGVYFCASSSLVGFSAYEQYFGPGTRLTVT.

J is TRBJ2-5 and V is TRBV2; the D gene is possibly TRBD1 (5 bases). Germline CDR1 SNHLY, CDR2 FYNNEI. Trimming removed 4 bases from V and 4 bases from J, with 19 bases in between. This CDR3 has 16 residues. The CDR3 nucleotides read TGTGCCAGCAGTGTGCCCCGACAGCAGTACCGAGAGACCCAGTACTTC. Its translation is CASSVPRQQYRETQYF.

The CDR3 protein is CATSSISGRPPTEAFF. The CDR3 nucleotides read TGTGCCACCAGTAGTATCTCTGGACGGCCACCCACTGAAGCTTTCTTT. J is TRBJ1-1 and V is TRBV24-1; D is unresolved. This CDR3 is built from 16 residues. Germline V gives CDR1 KGHDR, CDR2 SFDVKD. The V end was cut by 6 bases, the J end by 4 bases, with 20 bases between.

This clonotype was observed a handful of times. The V gene is TRBV7-2, the J gene TRBJ1-6; D call uncertain. CDR1 is SGHTA and CDR2 is FQGNSA in the germline V gene. V was pared by 1 base and J by 5 bases, with 9 bases between. This CDR3 has 15 residues. The CDR3 DNA sequence: TGTGCCAGCAGCTTAGACGTGTTAAATAATTCACCCCTCCACTTT. Translating it yields CASSLDVLNNSPLHF.

The chain combines TRBV10-3 with TRBJ1-1; unclear D gene. Germline CDR1 is ENHRY and CDR2 is SYGVKD. Trimming removed 2 bases from V and 2 bases from J, with 15 bases in between. This CDR3 region has 16 residues. The CDR3 reads CAISEGTVSGNTEAFF. CDR3 DNA sequence: TGTGCCATCAGTGAGGGAACCGTCTCTGGAAACACTGAAGCTTTCTTT.

The chain has TRBV7-9 and TRBJ2-7; D might be TRBD1 (5 bases). The CDR3 consists of 14 residues. The V gene's germline CDR1 is SEHNR and CDR2 FQNEAQ (reference sequence). Between the trimmed V and J ends, which lost 5 bases and 1 base, there was a span of 12 bases. DNA for the CDR3: TGTGCCAGCAGCCCTCAGGGTCGGTCCTACGAGCAGTACTTC. It yields the protein CASSPQGRSYEQYF. The full variable domain, with the rest looked up from reference TRBV7-9 and TRBJ2-7, is DTGVSQNPRHKITKRGQNVTFRCDPISEHNRLYWYRQTLGQGPEFLTYFQNEAQLEKSRLLSDRFSAERPKGSFSTLEIQRTEQGDSAMYLCASSPQGRSYEQYFGPGTRLTVT.

This chain links TRBV20-1 with TRBJ2-3, with 8 positions matching TRBD2. The germline V gene encodes CDR1 DFQATT and CDR2 SNEGSKA (reference sequence). The CDR3 spans 11 residues. Trimming at V came to 6 bases and at J to 7 bases, leaving 3 bases not matched to a gene. The CDR3 coding sequence is TGCAGTGCGAGGACTAGCTATACGCAGTATTTT. This sequence encodes CSARTSYTQYF.

About this clonotype itself: One end of the junction fails to match germline, which may point to a read error. The chain couples TRBV10-2 to TRBJ1-4, with D uncertain. This CDR3 has 15 amino acids. Germline lookup yields CDR1 WSHSY and CDR2 SAAADI. The CDR3 is CASSYRSAANEKLFF. CDR3 nucleotides: TGTGCCAGCAGTTACCGATCGGCGGCTAATGAAAAACTGTTTTTT.

The rearrangement joins TRBV7-3 to TRBJ2-5, with TRBD2 identical over 13 bases. V shed 5 bases, J shed 1 base, and the junction held 7 bases outside the gene matches. The germline CDR1 and CDR2 sequences are SGHTA and FQGTGA. The CDR3 has 17 residues. CDR3 sequence: CASSLWTSGSAQETQYF. As DNA, the CDR3 is TGTGCCAGCAGCCTTTGGACTAGCGGGAGCGCCCAAGAGACCCAGTACTTC. Combining the CDR3 with reference TRBV7-3 and TRBJ2-5 gives the whole variable domain GAGVSQTPSNKVTEKGKYVELRCDPISGHTALYWYRQSLGQGPEFLIYFQGTGAADDSGLPNDRFFAVRPEGSVSTLKIQRTERGDSAVYLCASSLWTSGSAQETQYFGPGTRLLVL.

The chain joins TRBV19 to TRBJ1-2, with 10 bases that match TRBD1. This CDR3 is built from 15 residues. The V gene's germline CDR1 is LNHDA and CDR2 SQIVND (reference sequence). After removal of 6 bases from V and 7 bases from J, the junction contained 11 bases not matched to a gene. CDR3 DNA sequence: TGTGCCAGTAGCACATACGGACAGGGGGTTGGTGGCTACACCTTC. It codes for CASSTYGQGVGGYTF.

This rearrangement joins TRBV6-1 to TRBJ2-7, with 7 positions matching TRBD2. The CDR3 loop spans 14 amino acids. Germline V gene lookup returns CDR1 MNHNS and CDR2 SASEGT. The ends lost 6 bases at V and 0 bases at J; junction bases unmatched: 5. For the CDR3, the DNA is TGTGCCAGCAGAGACGGGAGGAGCTCCTACGAGCAGTACTTC. Translating it yields CASRDGRSSYEQYF.

The CDR3 protein is CASSQDGTHSNQPQHF. The CDR3 DNA follows: TGTGCCAGCAGCCAAGACGGCACACATAGCAATCAGCCCCAGCATTTT. The chain employs TRBV12-3 or TRBV12-4 and TRBJ1-5, with D uncertain. Trimming took off 6 bases at V and 0 bases at J, with 15 bases between the two ends. The CDR3 totals 16 residues.

The rearrangement joins TRBV9 to TRBJ1-2, with 8 positions matching TRBD1. The CDR3 consists of 16 residues. Trimming at V came to 3 bases and at J to 5 bases, leaving 12 bases not matched to a gene. Germline-derived CDR1 and CDR2 are SGDLS and YYNGEE. The CDR3 DNA reads as TGTGCCAGCAGCGGCGCCCCGACAGGGGTCGGTTATGGCTACACCTTC. It encodes CASSGAPTGVGYGYTF.

This clonotype was counted ten times or more. This chain joins TRBV29-1 and TRBJ1-5; 11 bases are shared with TRBD1. Germline V CDR1 and CDR2: SQVTM, ANQGSEA. Trimming removed 6 bases from V and 7 bases from J; junction bases left unmatched: 2. This CDR3 contains 12 residues. CDR3 region: CSVGQGGQPQHF. The CDR3 DNA reads TGCAGCGTGGGACAGGGGGGGCAGCCCCAGCATTTT.

The chain is built from TRBV20-1 and TRBJ2-5; D tentatively reads TRBD1 or TRBD2 (6 bases each). Germline assignment: CDR1 DFQATT and CDR2 SNEGSKA (reference sequence). CDR3 length: 13 residues. Between the trimmed V and J ends, which lost 3 bases and 4 bases, there was a span of 12 bases. CDR3 in amino acids: CSASGSRGETQYF. As DNA, the CDR3 is TGCAGTGCTAGCGGGAGCAGGGGAGAGACCCAGTACTTC.

This clonotype was counted only a few times. This rearrangement joins TRBV5-1 to TRBJ1-1; maybe TRBD1 (6 bases). This CDR3 spans 16 amino acids. Germline V gives CDR1 SGHRS, CDR2 YFSETQ. V lost 0 bases, J lost 1 base, and 13 bases lay in between. CDR3: CASSLVLGGGNTEAFF. The CDR3, as DNA: TGCGCCAGCAGCTTGGTGTTGGGAGGGGGGAACACTGAAGCTTTCTTT. The variable domain in full, completed from reference TRBV5-1 and TRBJ1-1, reads KAGVTQTPRYLIKTRGQQVTLSCSPISGHRSVSWYQQTPGQGLQFLFEYFSETQRNKGNFPGRFSGRQFSNSRSEMNVSTLELGDSALYLCASSLVLGGGNTEAFFGQGTRLTVV.

In its sample, this clonotype was seen many times. V and J are TRBV2 and TRBJ1-2; 7 bases align to TRBD1. Trimming removed 5 bases from V and 4 bases from J; junction bases left unmatched: 10. CDR3 size: 15 residues. Germline V lookup: CDR1 SNHLY, CDR2 FYNNEI. The CDR3 nucleotides are TGTGCCAGCAGTACCACAGGGGCCTACTCCTATGGCTACACCTTC. Translating it yields CASSTTGAYSYGYTF.

The chain recombines TRBV2 with TRBJ1-5; unclear D gene. Germline CDR1 is SNHLY and CDR2 is FYNNEI. The CDR3 extends over 15 amino acids. The V end lost 5 bases, the J end lost 4 bases, and 15 bases lay between the germline ends. CDR3 residues: CASSLSTLRNQPQHF. The CDR3 nucleotides are TGTGCCAGCAGTTTATCGACTCTGAGGAATCAGCCCCAGCATTTT.

The sample holds many counts of this clonotype. The chain links TRBV29-1 to TRBJ2-7; no firm D call. The germline V and J ends were trimmed by 6 bases and 7 bases, with 16 bases remaining between them. Germline loops: CDR1 SQVTM, CDR2 ANQGSEA. This CDR3 is built from 12 residues. CDR3 nucleotides: TGCAGCGTGGAGACTGGGCCGGAAGAGCAGTACTTC. It translates to CSVETGPEEQYF.

This clonotype has a single count. The rearrangement links TRBV20-1 to TRBJ2-3; D is perhaps TRBD2 (6 bases). Trimming took 2 bases from V and 4 from J, leaving 10 bases between them. This CDR3 comprises 13 residues. Germline CDR1 DFQATT, CDR2 SNEGSKA (reference sequence). The DNA of the CDR3 is TGCAGTGCTAGACGTGGGGGGTCAGATACGCAGTATTTT. As protein: CSARRGGSDTQYF.

This clonotype was seen a few times. This chain connects TRBV2 to TRBJ2-2; D uncertain. CDR3 length: 15 residues. Trimming pared 3 bases from V and 4 bases from J, leaving 12 bases between. The germline CDR1 and CDR2 sequences are SNHLY and FYNNEI. The CDR3 here is CASSDRRSGTGELFF. CDR3 coding DNA: TGTGCCAGCAGTGACCGCCGGTCGGGCACCGGGGAGCTGTTTTTT.

The table lists this clonotype with a few counts. The CDR3 coding sequence is TGTGCCAGCAGGAGACGGTTCGACACCGGGGAGCTGTTTTTT. It specifies CASRRRFDTGELFF. This rearrangement joins TRBV10-3 to TRBJ2-2; no clear D gene. From germline, CDR1 is ENHRY and CDR2 SYGVKD. Trimming took off 10 bases at V and 3 bases at J, with 15 bases between the two ends. The CDR3 runs to 14 residues.

This clonotype was detected once. The chain couples TRBV20-1 to TRBJ1-5, with 10 bases identical to TRBD1. CDR3 length: 16 amino acids. The V gene's germline CDR1 is DFQATT and CDR2 SNEGSKA (reference sequence). Unmatched junction bases numbered 9, after V lost 5 bases and J lost 2 bases. As DNA, the CDR3 is TGCAGTGCTGGCAGGACAGGGGGGAGAGGCAATCAGCCCCAGCATTTT. Translation gives CSAGRTGGRGNQPQHF.